This TCR beta chain was documented in a study of CXCR3-negative and CXCR3-positive naive CD8 T cells. General study points: Similarly elevated diversity marked both naive subsets, with memory CD8+ cells showing far lower diversity. Naive cells used TRBV-TRBJ genes in much the same way whether CXCR3-negative or CXCR3-positive; memory cells did not. The study inferred TCR strength from TRB CDR3 properties and found comparable surface CD5 between naive subsets. CXCR3-positive naive cells carried more hydrophobic TRB CDR3s than CXCR3-negative naive cells did.

As regards this clonotype: Antigen: not known.

Via 5' RACE with UMI labels, TRB cDNA libraries were prepared. TCRdb re-called the 5' RACE reads; every CDR3 protein appears as one record, without DNA. Its listing shows 150,000 to 180,000 distinct CDR3 sequences. This CDR3 has 21 amino acids. This sequence joins TRBV23-1 and TRBJ2-1; absent DNA, TCRdb's TRBD1 call cannot be checked. TRBV23-1 is annotated as an ORF whose role is uncertain. This clonotype was obtained from a human donor in good health. Some clones in this sample may be carry-over from other donors' samples. Sequences were obtained from naive CXCR3+ CD8+ T cells from blood. As for subset: CD45RO-CCR7+CD27+CD95- naive CD8+ T cells expressing CXCR3 (TNR3+). CDR3: CASSQYSGTGGWSVSYNEQFF.